The 16 T cell receptor beta chains presented below share a single source sample, sequenced in a study of beta chain features in type 1 diabetes. The whole isolated RNA underwent reverse transcription, so sequencing captured expressed TCRB transcripts. Produced via immunoSEQ multiplex PCR; TCRdb's table is partial and in-frame only. The sample has under 950,000 clones; around a sixth are singletons. Sequencing used naive CD4+ T cells from blood. The receptors stem from a young woman in good health.

Notes on this clone: Possible read error: a much larger clone is one base away. This chain joins TRBV28 and TRBJ2-2; no firm D call. Trimming stripped 6 bases from V and 6 bases from J, with 2 bases between. This CDR3 has 10 residues. The germline gives CDR1 MDHEN, CDR2 SYDVKM. CDR3 protein: CASSAGELFF. Written as DNA, the CDR3 is TGTGCCAGCAGCGCCGGGGAGCTGTTTTTT.

This clone has only a few counts. CDR3 DNA: TGTGCCAGCAGCCCCCGTAGTGGTGCAGCTGGGGCCAACGTCCTGACTTTC. The encoded protein is CASSPRSGAAGANVLTF. V and J are TRBV7-2 and TRBJ2-6; no clear D gene. Germline CDR1 reads SGHTA; CDR2 reads FQGNSA. The V gene lost 5 bases and the J gene lost 2 bases, with 16 bases spanning the gap. The CDR3 is 17 residues long.

The chain employs TRBV6-5 and TRBJ2-5; D unclear. Trimming removed 0 bases from V and 3 bases from J, with 5 bases in between. The length of the CDR3 is 13 residues. The V gene's germline CDR1 is MNHEY and CDR2 SVGAGI. The CDR3 loop reads CASSYSDKETQYF. The CDR3 nucleotides read TGTGCCAGCAGTTACTCCGACAAAGAGACCCAGTACTTC.

The rearrangement uses TRBV7-2 and TRBJ1-4, with no clear D. CDR1 and CDR2 from the germline V gene are SGHTA and FQGNSA. The CDR3 length is 14 residues. Trimming took off 4 bases at V and 8 bases at J, with 14 bases between the two ends. CDR3 in DNA: TGTGCCAGCAGCTACGGCCACATCGGCGAAAAACTGTTTTTT. It translates to CASSYGHIGEKLFF.

This clone was seen a few times. This chain joins TRBV2 and TRBJ2-5; no clear D gene. The V end was cut by 0 bases, the J end by 6 bases, with 8 bases between. The germline gives CDR1 SNHLY, CDR2 FYNNEI. The CDR3 is made up of 13 amino acids. The chain's CDR3 is CASSEALYQTQYF. CDR3 DNA: TGTGCCAGCAGTGAAGCGCTATACCAGACCCAGTACTTC.

The V gene is TRBV18, the J gene TRBJ1-2; the D is unclear. Germline lookup yields CDR1 KGHSH and CDR2 LQKENI. V lost 3 bases and J lost 3, with 8 bases in between. CDR3 length equals 13 residues. The CDR3 is CASSPDGHYGYTF. CDR3 coding DNA: TGTGCCAGCTCACCGGACGGACACTATGGCTACACCTTC. Drawing the rest from reference TRBV18 and TRBJ1-2, the complete variable domain is NAGVMQNPRHLVRRRGQEARLRCSPMKGHSHVYWYRQLPEEGLKFMVYLQKENIIDESGMPKERFSAEFPKEGPSILRIQQVVRGDSAAYFCASSPDGHYGYTFGSGTRLTVV.

This clone was seen only a few times. V gene TRBV10-3 combines with J gene TRBJ2-3, with D hard to call. The V and J ends lost 0 bases and 4 bases respectively, with 8 bases between them. Germline V gene sequence: CDR1 ENHRY, CDR2 SYGVKD. CDR3 size: 14 residues. CDR3 sequence: CAISESGTADTQYF. Here the CDR3 DNA reads TGTGCCATCAGTGAGTCGGGTACTGCAGATACGCAGTATTTT.

V is TRBV11-1 and J is TRBJ2-1; 12 bases match TRBD2. This CDR3 region has 14 residues. Germline CDR1 reads SGHAT; CDR2 reads FQDESV (reference sequence). J gave up 14 bases and V 5 bases, and 10 bases lay outside the gene matches. The CDR3 DNA sequence: TGTGCCAGCAGCCTAGGACTAGCGGGGTCGGGGGAGTTCTTC. Encoded protein: CASSLGLAGSGEFF.

The chain employs TRBV7-2 and TRBJ2-6; 7 bases line up with TRBD1. Losses at the gene ends were 5 bases for V and 2 bases for J; bases not matched to a gene: 6. The CDR3 covers 16 residues. Germline V gene data show CDR1 as SGHTA and CDR2 as FQGNSA. The CDR3 is CASSPGQVPGANVLTF. The CDR3 DNA is TGTGCCAGCAGCCCCGGACAGGTCCCTGGGGCCAACGTCCTGACTTTC.

The chain recombines TRBV6-1 with TRBJ1-5; D remains unclear. Trimming removed 4 bases at V and 10 bases at J, with 17 bases between. This CDR3 is built from 14 residues. The germline CDR1 and CDR2 sequences are MNHNS and SASEGT. CDR3 bases: TGTGCCAGCAGTGCAACGGGCCCCATCAGCCCCCAGCATTTT. Translating gives CASSATGPISPQHF.

The sample holds a few counts of this clone. The chain employs TRBV9 and TRBJ2-1, with 11 bases lining up with TRBD2. This CDR3 region has 18 residues. Trimming removed 0 bases from V and 9 bases from J; junction bases left unmatched: 14. CDR1 and CDR2 from the germline V gene are SGDLS and YYNGEE. CDR3 in amino acids: CASSVELAGVLGGGEQFF. CDR3 nucleotide sequence: TGTGCCAGCAGCGTAGAACTAGCGGGAGTTTTGGGAGGCGGTGAGCAGTTCTTC.

This clone occurred a few times. This rearrangement joins TRBV10-2 to TRBJ2-7, with 9 bases identical to TRBD2. The CDR3 runs to 14 residues. Germline V CDR1 and CDR2: WSHSY, SAAADI. Trimming removed 6 bases from V and 3 bases from J; junction bases left unmatched: 6. CDR3 bases: TGCGCCAGCAGGCGAACGACTAGCGGCTACGAGCAGTACTTC. Its translation: CASRRTTSGYEQYF.

The chain employs TRBV7-3 and TRBJ2-1; D is perhaps TRBD1 (6 bases). V lost 0 bases, J lost 5 bases, and 11 bases lay in between. Germline assignment: CDR1 SGHTA and CDR2 FQGTGA. There are 15 residues in the CDR3. This CDR3 is CASSLTRDNNNEQFF. The CDR3 bases are TGTGCCAGCAGCTTAACGAGGGACAATAACAATGAGCAGTTCTTC.

This clone was seen at least ten times. The V call is TRBV10-3, the J call TRBJ2-4, with 7 bases that match TRBD2. The germline gives CDR1 ENHRY, CDR2 SYGVKD. Unmatched junction bases numbered 12, after V lost 4 bases and J lost 6 bases. The CDR3 runs to 16 residues. The CDR3 DNA reads as TGTGCCATCAGTGCCAATTCGGGAGCGGGGCCAAACATTCAGTACTTC. This sequence encodes CAISANSGAGPNIQYF.

This clone was detected a few times. The chain employs TRBV7-3 and TRBJ1-1; TRBD1 aligns across 9 bases. V shed 5 bases and J 5 bases; nucleotides not matched to a gene: 3. In germline, CDR1 is SGHTA, CDR2 FQGTGA. This CDR3 spans 13 amino acids. The CDR3 sequence: CASSRTGETEAFF. Written as DNA, the CDR3 is TGTGCCAGCAGCCGGACAGGGGAGACTGAAGCTTTCTTT.

The rearrangement links TRBV27 to TRBJ2-5; D might be TRBD1 (5 bases). V dropped 6 bases and J dropped 1 base, with 18 bases sitting between them. The CDR3 contains 16 residues. Germline V gene lookup returns CDR1 MNHEY and CDR2 SMNVEV (reference sequence). CDR3 nucleotides: TGTGCCAGCAGAAGTGTCGCTGCAAGGGGCCAAGAGACCCAGTACTTC. Translated: CASRSVAARGQETQYF.